Each of the 24 T cell receptor beta chains below was sequenced from the same sample in a study of response to subunit inactivated influenza vaccine. TCRdb ran MiXCR on the RT-PCR reads and lists one entry per CDR3 protein. The top ten clones hold roughly a tenth of a sample with about 780,000 distinct CDR3 sequences, about 18% of them seen once. The sample consisted of PBMCs from blood, taken roughly 5 days after vaccination. The origin of the receptors is a man aged 45-60 years who received an inactivated influenza vaccine.

Ten or more counts support this clonotype. The rearrangement uses TRBV27 and TRBJ2-1; D may be TRBD1 or TRBD2 (5 bases each). This CDR3 spans 14 amino acids. The V end was cut by 10 bases, the J end by 12 bases, with 25 bases between. Germline CDR1 reads MNHEY; CDR2 reads SMNVEV (reference sequence). The CDR3 DNA follows: TGTGCCACTTCACCAGGTTTCGCCCCAGGGAGGCAGTTCTTC. This translates into CATSPGFAPGRQFF.

The chain links TRBV12-3 or TRBV12-4 to TRBJ2-1; D not resolved. CDR3 length: 14 residues. The V gene lost 7 bases and the J gene lost 1 base, with 11 bases spanning the gap. CDR3 loop: CASTQVGSYNEQFF. CDR3 DNA: TGTGCCAGCACCCAAGTGGGGTCCTACAATGAGCAGTTCTTC.

V and J are TRBV7-2 and TRBJ2-7; weak D call: TRBD2 (5 bases). CDR3 length equals 12 residues. Between the trimmed V and J ends, which lost 8 bases and 4 bases, there was a span of 12 bases. The germline V gene has CDR1 SGHTA and CDR2 FQGNSA. The DNA of the CDR3 is TGTGCCAGCTCATCTGGACTTTACGAGCAGTACTTC. It is translated as CASSSGLYEQYF.

The sample holds a few counts of this clonotype. This chain links TRBV3-1 with TRBJ2-5; D gene ambiguous. V was pared by 1 base and J by 0 bases, with 3 bases between. From germline, CDR1 is LGHDT and CDR2 YNNKEL (reference sequence). The CDR3 has 13 amino acids. The CDR3 DNA is TGTGCCAGCAGCCAAGTGGACCAAGAGACCCAGTACTTC. Its protein is CASSQVDQETQYF.

This chain connects TRBV20-1 to TRBJ2-1; 7 positions agree with TRBD2. This CDR3 contains 15 residues. The V gene's germline CDR1 is DFQATT and CDR2 SNEGSKA (reference sequence). V shed 1 base and J 3 bases; nucleotides not matched to a gene: 6. CDR3 loop: CSARGAGDVYNEQFF. The CDR3 DNA is TGCAGTGCTAGAGGGGCGGGGGACGTCTACAATGAGCAGTTCTTC.

This clonotype occurred many times. The chain joins TRBV7-2 to TRBJ1-6; D is uncertain. CDR1 and CDR2 (germline): SGHTA, FQGNSA. V was cut by 1 base and J by 6 bases, with 7 bases left in between. This CDR3 region has 14 residues. The CDR3 DNA reads as TGTGCCAGCAGCTTAGGCATGTCTAATTCACCCCTCCACTTT. Translated: CASSLGMSNSPLHF. Looking up the rest from reference TRBV7-2 and TRBJ1-6 gives the full variable domain: GAGVSQSPSNKVTEKGKDVELRCDPISGHTALYWYRQSLGQGLEFLIYFQGNSAPDKSGLPSDRFSAERTGGSVSTLTIQRTQQEDSAVYLCASSLGMSNSPLHFGNGTRLTVT.

This clonotype turned up a few times. The J gene is TRBJ2-3, the V gene TRBV5-1, with 9 bases that match TRBD1. The germline CDR1 and CDR2 sequences are SGHRS and YFSETQ. Germline trimming cut 2 bases from V and 4 bases from J; bases unmatched to any gene: 5. This CDR3 has 15 residues. CDR3: CASSFMGQGADTQYF. CDR3 DNA sequence: TGCGCCAGCAGCTTCATGGGACAGGGCGCAGATACGCAGTATTTT.

This clonotype came up a few times. This chain joins TRBV7-2 and TRBJ2-1; D may be TRBD1 (5 bases). From germline, CDR1 is SGHTA and CDR2 FQGNSA. The CDR3 contains 14 residues. Trimming shortened V by 6 bases and J by 4 bases, and 13 bases separated the two germline ends. In nucleotides, the CDR3 is TGTGCCAGCAGACCCCCGACAGTGTACAATGAGCAGTTCTTC. This gives the protein CASRPPTVYNEQFF.

The table lists this clonotype with a few counts. This chain links TRBV5-6 with TRBJ1-2, with 8 bases that match TRBD1. V trimming: 1 base; J trimming: 4 bases; junction bases outside the gene matches: 6. The CDR3 contains 15 residues. Germline assignment: CDR1 SGHDT and CDR2 YYEEEE. The CDR3 DNA sequence: TGTGCCAGCAGCTTGTGGGACAGGAGACTCTATGGCTACACCTTC. Its translation: CASSLWDRRLYGYTF.

As regards this clonotype: The missing conserved phenylalanine or tryptophan at the end of this CDR3 makes a read error likely. The chain joins TRBV20-1 to TRBJ1-1, with D unresolved. The CDR3 contains 12 residues. Trimming left V 3 bases short and J 0 bases short, with 5 bases between. Germline lookup yields CDR1 DFQATT and CDR2 SNEGSKA (reference sequence). The CDR3 nucleotides read TGCAGTGCTAGTAGGATGAACACTGAAGCTTTCCTT. Protein sequence: CSASRMNTEAFL.

In DNA form, the CDR3 reads TGTGCCAGCAGACTTGGACAGGGGAAAAATTCACCCCTCCACTTT. Amino acid sequence: CASRLGQGKNSPLHF. V and J are TRBV12-3 or TRBV12-4 and TRBJ1-6, with 9 bases matching TRBD1. The CDR3 runs 15 residues. V lost 6 bases, J lost 7 bases, and 7 bases stayed unmatched.

This chain links TRBV7-9 with TRBJ2-1, with 11 bases matching TRBD2. This CDR3 contains 14 residues. Germline CDR1 is SEHNR and CDR2 is FQNEAQ (reference sequence). V was pared by 5 bases and J by 9 bases, with 6 bases of the junction left unmatched. The CDR3 sequence: CASSNSGRAPEQFF. In nucleotides, the CDR3 is TGTGCCAGCAGCAATAGCGGGAGGGCCCCTGAGCAGTTCTTC.

This clonotype turned up a few times. The chain carries TRBV12-3 or TRBV12-4 and TRBJ2-1; 9 bases agree with TRBD2. The CDR3 runs to 15 residues. With 5 bases clipped from V and 4 bases from J, the junction kept 6 bases outside the gene matches. The CDR3 is CASSQGAGGYNEQFF. CDR3 DNA: TGTGCCAGCAGTCAGGGAGCGGGAGGTTACAATGAGCAGTTCTTC.

This clonotype has only a few counts. The rearrangement uses TRBV20-1 and TRBJ1-1; possible D gene TRBD1, 5 bases. The CDR3 runs to 14 residues. The germline V and J ends were trimmed by 3 bases and 4 bases, with 15 bases remaining between them. CDR1 is DFQATT and CDR2 is SNEGSKA in the germline V gene (reference sequence). CDR3 DNA: TGCAGTGCTAGCGCTCAGGGCCGTGGCACTGAAGCTTTCTTT. As protein: CSASAQGRGTEAFF.

The chain is built from TRBV7-9 and TRBJ1-1; 9 bases are a match to TRBD1. The CDR3 is made up of 12 amino acids. V shed 5 bases and J 12 bases; nucleotides not matched to a gene: 7. Germline CDR1 SEHNR, CDR2 FQNEAQ (reference sequence). CDR3 in DNA: TGTGCCAGCAGCCCAGGGGACAGGGAATCTTTCTTT. This gives the protein CASSPGDRESFF.

Only a few counts were recorded for this clonotype. The chain couples TRBV5-1 to TRBJ1-1; the D gene is possibly TRBD1 (5 bases). From germline, CDR1 is SGHRS and CDR2 YFSETQ. Trimming left V 0 bases short and J 7 bases short, with 13 bases between. The CDR3 loop spans 14 amino acids. The DNA for the CDR3 is TGCGCCAGCAGCTTGGCTACGCAGGGAATTGAAGCTTTCTTT. Residues: CASSLATQGIEAFF.

This clonotype appeared a few times. This chain links TRBV5-1 with TRBJ2-1; perhaps TRBD2 as D (5 bases). This CDR3 has 17 amino acids. V lost 0 bases and J 3 bases, leaving 16 bases between the germline ends. Germline values: CDR1 SGHRS, CDR2 YFSETQ. The CDR3 coding sequence is TGCGCCAGCAGCTTGGCCAGGACCCGGGGTATCTACAATGAGCAGTTCTTC. It specifies CASSLARTRGIYNEQFF.

This clonotype was recorded many times. For the CDR3, the DNA is TGCAGTGCGCCCCGAGGGGACAGGGTGAGCACTGAAGCTTTCTTT. Residues: CSAPRGDRVSTEAFF. The chain combines TRBV20-1 with TRBJ1-1; the match to TRBD1 covers 9 bases. The CDR3 spans 15 residues. Germline V gene sequence: CDR1 DFQATT, CDR2 SNEGSKA (reference sequence). The trim removed 6 bases at V and 4 bases at J, leaving 12 bases unmatched.

This clonotype was detected a few times. The V gene is TRBV6-2 or TRBV6-3, the J gene TRBJ2-4; D is possibly TRBD1 or TRBD2 (5 bases each). Germline CDR1 reads MNHEY; CDR2 reads SVGEGT. Trimming removed 4 bases at V and 3 bases at J, with 10 bases between. CDR3 length equals 14 residues. CDR3 in amino acids: CASSLRGDKNIQYF. In DNA form, the CDR3 reads TGTGCCAGCAGTTTAAGGGGAGACAAAAACATTCAGTACTTC.

This chain connects TRBV20-1 to TRBJ2-7, with D maybe TRBD2 (6 bases). The germline V gene has CDR1 DFQATT and CDR2 SNEGSKA (reference sequence). V lost 5 bases, J lost 2 bases, and 10 bases lay in between. This CDR3 spans 12 amino acids. CDR3 loop: CSAQRATYEQYF. In nucleotides, the CDR3 is TGCAGTGCTCAGCGGGCTACCTACGAGCAGTACTTC.

Turning to this clonotype: This may be a read error, as it is one base from a much larger clone. V is TRBV3-1 and J is TRBJ2-3, with unresolved D. Looked up from germline, CDR1 is LGHDT and CDR2 is YNNKEL (reference sequence). This CDR3 spans 13 amino acids. V dropped 0 bases and J dropped 4 bases, with 5 bases sitting between them. The CDR3 is CASSQDFPDTQYF. Written as DNA, the CDR3 is TGTGCCAGCAGCCAAGATTTCCCAGATACGCAGTATTTT.

The rearrangement uses TRBV28 and TRBJ2-1, with 9 bases lining up with TRBD1. CDR3 size: 15 residues. Trimming took 6 bases from V and 4 from J; bases not matched to a gene: 7. CDR1 and CDR2 from the germline V gene are MDHEN and SYDVKM. Here the CDR3 reads CASRLQGATYNEQFF. The CDR3 DNA reads TGTGCCAGCAGGCTACAGGGGGCTACATACAATGAGCAGTTCTTC.

The chain links TRBV28 to TRBJ2-7; D might be TRBD2 (6 bases). CDR1 and CDR2 from the germline V gene are MDHEN and SYDVKM. V was trimmed by 6 bases and J by 2 bases, leaving 17 bases between them. The CDR3 runs to 15 residues. The CDR3 sequence is CASSARDSHPYEQYF. CDR3 in DNA: TGTGCCAGCAGCGCCCGGGACTCCCACCCCTACGAGCAGTACTTC.

This clonotype was counted many times. The chain employs TRBV25-1 and TRBJ2-3; 7 bases agree with TRBD2. The ends lost 3 bases at V and 2 bases at J; junction bases unmatched: 5. From germline, CDR1 is MGHDK and CDR2 SYGVNS. This CDR3 has 15 residues. The CDR3 loop is CASSDFGTTTDTQYF. CDR3 nucleotide sequence: TGTGCCAGCAGTGACTTTGGGACTACCACAGATACGCAGTATTTT.